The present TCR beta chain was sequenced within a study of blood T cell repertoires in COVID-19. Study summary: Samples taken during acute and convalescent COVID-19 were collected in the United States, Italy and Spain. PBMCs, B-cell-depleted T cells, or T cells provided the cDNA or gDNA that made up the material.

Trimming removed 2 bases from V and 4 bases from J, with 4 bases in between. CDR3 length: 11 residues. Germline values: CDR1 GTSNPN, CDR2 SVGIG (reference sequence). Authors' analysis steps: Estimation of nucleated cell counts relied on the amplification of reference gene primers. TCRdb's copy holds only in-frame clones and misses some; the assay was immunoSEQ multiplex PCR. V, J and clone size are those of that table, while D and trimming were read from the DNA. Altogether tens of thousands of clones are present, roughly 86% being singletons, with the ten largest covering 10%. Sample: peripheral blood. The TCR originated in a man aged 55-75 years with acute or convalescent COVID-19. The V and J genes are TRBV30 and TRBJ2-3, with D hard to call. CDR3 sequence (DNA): TGTGCCTGGAGTCTCCCAGATACGCAGTATTTT. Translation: CAWSLPDTQYF.